A selection of T cell receptor beta chains follows, all from one sample in a study of long-term antiretroviral therapy in people with HIV. The data were produced by immunoSEQ multiplex PCR, yet TCRdb's version contains in-frame clones alone and is incomplete. The sample yields more than 35,000 clones, around 75% seen once. The sequencing used unsorted PBMCs, collected 1.5 years after starting antiretroviral therapy. Receptors were obtained from a man aged 18 to 30 with HIV. The conserved cysteine and the conserved F or W are not part of the CDR3 here. The order of the fields is V gene, J gene, D gene, CDR3 protein. The D gene is left open where the match is weak.

>TRBV29-1|TRBJ2-2|TRBD1
SVGTGTPINTGELF
>TRBV7-9|TRBJ1-5|NA
ASSLGNQPQH
>TRBV7-9|TRBJ2-1|TRBD2
ASNQAGASYNEQF
>TRBV19|TRBJ2-7|NA
ASSPWKVSSYEQY
>TRBV5-1|TRBJ2-1|TRBD2
ASSLEGTSLIDEQF
>TRBV28|TRBJ1-1|NA
ASRRTNTEAF
>TRBV29-1|TRBJ2-3|NA
SDRGSTDTQY
>TRBV19|TRBJ1-5|TRBD1
ASSPVPGTGHQPQH
>TRBV7-8|TRBJ2-1|TRBD2
ASSLVDWSGGSSYNEQF
>TRBV10-2|TRBJ2-7|NA
ASTGPGPTILEQY
>TRBV10-3|TRBJ2-4|NA
AISEVASPFSAKNIQY
>TRBV7-8|TRBJ2-5|NA
ASIGIDSPGETQY
>TRBV5-1|TRBJ2-7|TRBD2
ASSTTSGRYEQY
>TRBV6-1|TRBJ1-5|NA
ASSDPPPQH
>TRBV7-2|TRBJ2-1|TRBD2
ASSSTSGREQF
>TRBV4-1|TRBJ2-2|NA
ASNRAMNTGELF
>TRBV19|TRBJ1-4|TRBD1
ASSRDRVEKLF
>TRBV7-2|TRBJ2-5|TRBD2
ASSLDFLAGATQY
>TRBV18|TRBJ1-3|TRBD1
ASSPGTGSSGNTIY
>TRBV7-2|TRBJ2-7|NA
ASSLGQTEQY
>TRBV7-2|TRBJ1-4|NA
ASSLARTTNEKLF
>TRBV5-6|TRBJ1-1|NA
ASSDWGRQTNTEAF